This record concerns one TCR beta chain sequence. In the original processing: Counts of nucleated cells, estimated from reference gene primer amplification, were obtained. Repertoires were generated with immunoSEQ multiplex PCR, while TCRdb's copy carries only in-frame clones and drops some. The DNA gave D and trimming, while V, J and clone size come from that table. This sample yields some 240,000 clones, of which more than 75% are seen a single time; about an eighth belongs to the top ten. This sample was taken from a study of blood T cell repertoires in COVID-19. Study as a whole: Donors in the United States, Italy and Spain gave samples during acute or convalescent COVID-19. The analysed material was cDNA or gDNA that came from T cells, B-cell-depleted T cells, or PBMCs.

Sequenced material: peripheral blood. The sequence was obtained from a woman in her sixties or seventies with active or convalescent COVID-19.

DNA of the CDR3: TGTGCCAGCAGTCCCGTTTTTGCGGCCAACTCCTACAATGAGCAGTTCTTC. Translation gives CASSPVFAANSYNEQFF. J is TRBJ2-1 and V is TRBV27; D uncertain. This CDR3 comprises 17 residues. Looked up from germline, CDR1 is MNHEY and CDR2 is SMNVEV (reference sequence). The V and J ends lost 5 bases and 0 bases respectively, with 17 bases between them.